This passage covers 14 T cell receptor beta chains from one sample sequenced in a study of response to subunit inactivated influenza vaccine. TCRdb called the RT-PCR reads again in MiXCR, with one record for every CDR3 protein. The table shows approximately 570,000 distinct CDR3 sequences, with under 9% occurring only once. The source was PBMCs from blood, collected less than 25 months after vaccination. The receptors here all came from a man between 50 and 75 years old who received an inactivated influenza vaccine.

This clonotype was counted between two and nine times. The V call is TRBV6-1, the J call TRBJ1-4; no reliable D call. In germline, CDR1 is MNHNS, CDR2 SASEGT. The CDR3 length is 14 residues. Trimming took 3 bases from V and 8 from J, leaving 13 bases between them. CDR3 bases: TGTGCCAGCAGTGACTTGGCCGCCGGGGAAAAACTGTTTTTT. This translates into CASSDLAAGEKLFF.

This clonotype came up a few times. The chain couples TRBV27 to TRBJ1-2, with D possibly being TRBD1 (6 bases). The CDR3 covers 14 residues. Germline CDR1 reads MNHEY; CDR2 reads SMNVEV (reference sequence). Trimming removed 0 bases from V and 4 bases from J, with 9 bases in between. The CDR3 spells CASSLSGHGYGYTF. In DNA form, the CDR3 reads TGTGCCAGCAGTTTATCGGGACATGGCTATGGCTACACCTTC.

This chain links TRBV7-2 with TRBJ1-4; D is unclear. The CDR3 spans 16 residues. V gave up 2 bases and J gave up 5 bases, with 15 bases separating them. CDR1 is SGHTA and CDR2 is FQGNSA in the germline V gene. The CDR3 loop reads CASSLYRARGNEKLFF. CDR3 in DNA: TGTGCCAGCAGCTTATATAGGGCACGGGGAAATGAAAAACTGTTTTTT.

This clonotype was seen a few times. The gene calls are TRBV15 and TRBJ1-5, with a possible D match to TRBD1 (5 bases). The CDR3 runs 15 residues. The germline V gene has CDR1 LNHNV and CDR2 YYDKDF (reference sequence). Between the trimmed V and J ends, which lost 0 bases and 3 bases, there was a span of 9 bases. The CDR3 nucleotides read TGTGCCACCAGCAGAGACAAGGGGTTCAATCAGCCCCAGCATTTT. Residues: CATSRDKGFNQPQHF.

Only a few counts were recorded for this clonotype. This rearrangement joins TRBV9 to TRBJ2-5; 11 nucleotides agree with TRBD2. Germline CDR1 and CDR2: SGDLS and YYNGEE. After removal of 0 bases from V and 2 bases from J, the junction contained 3 bases not matched to a gene. The CDR3 totals 16 residues. CDR3 DNA: TGTGCCAGCAGCGTAGGGGTAGCGGGGGGGCAAGAGACCCAGTACTTC. Its protein is CASSVGVAGGQETQYF.

This clonotype occurred many times. Germline is not matched at one junction end, which may reflect a read error. This chain joins TRBV7-2 and TRBJ2-5; D possibly corresponds to TRBD2 (7 bases). The CDR3 is 16 residues long. CDR1 is SGHTA, CDR2 FQGNSA, per germline. CDR3 sequence reads: CASSLLAGAGQGTQYF. In DNA form, the CDR3 reads TGTGCCAGCAGCTTACTCGCGGGGGCTGGCCAAGGGACCCAGTACTTC. The full variable domain, in which reference TRBV7-2 and TRBJ2-5 provide the parts outside the CDR3, is GAGVSQSPSNKVTEKGKDVELRCDPISGHTALYWYRQSLGQGLEFLIYFQGNSAPDKSGLPSDRFSAERTGGSVSTLTIQRTQQEDSAVYLCASSLLAGAGQGTQYFGPGTRLLVL.

The rearrangement uses TRBV12-3 or TRBV12-4 and TRBJ2-7, with 9 bases fitting TRBD2. The length of the CDR3 is 15 residues. Trimming took 0 bases from V and 5 from J; bases not matched to a gene: 5. CDR3: CASSLASGRNDEQYF. CDR3 DNA: TGTGCCAGCAGTTTAGCTAGCGGGAGAAACGACGAGCAGTACTTC.

The CDR3 region has the DNA TGTGCCACCAGCAGAGATACGGGACTAGCGGGGAAGTATGAGCAGTTCTTC. Translation: CATSRDTGLAGKYEQFF. The genes are TRBV15 and TRBJ2-1; 13 positions match TRBD2. V dropped 0 bases and J dropped 8; count of bases not matched to a gene: 7. Germline assignment: CDR1 LNHNV and CDR2 YYDKDF (reference sequence). The CDR3 runs to 17 residues.

The chain recombines TRBV20-1 with TRBJ2-7, with TRBD2 identical over 16 bases. J lost 5 bases, V lost 5 bases, and 9 bases had no gene match. The CDR3 length is 16 residues. Germline V gives CDR1 DFQATT, CDR2 SNEGSKA (reference sequence). The CDR3 DNA reads as TGCAGTGCTGCCGGGACTAGCGGGAGGGAGAACCACGAGCAGTACTTC. This sequence encodes CSAAGTSGRENHEQYF.

This clonotype was picked up many times. The chain joins TRBV20-1 to TRBJ1-4; D call uncertain. Trimming removed 3 bases at V and 0 bases at J, with 5 bases between. CDR1 is DFQATT, CDR2 SNEGSKA, per germline (reference sequence). CDR3 length: 13 amino acids. The CDR3: CSASKATNEKLFF. The CDR3 nucleotides read TGCAGTGCTAGTAAAGCAACTAATGAAAAACTGTTTTTT.

This rearrangement joins TRBV20-1 to TRBJ2-1; D may be TRBD2 (7 bases). V lost 1 base, J lost 7 bases, and 17 bases lay in between. The CDR3 contains 15 residues. The germline V gene has CDR1 DFQATT and CDR2 SNEGSKA (reference sequence). CDR3 region: CSARVSGARGNEQFF. CDR3 nucleotide sequence: TGCAGTGCTAGAGTGAGCGGGGCGAGGGGGAATGAGCAGTTCTTC.

The chain uses TRBV6-1 and TRBJ2-7, with TRBD2 identical over 12 bases. The germline V gene encodes CDR1 MNHNS and CDR2 SASEGT. The CDR3 consists of 16 residues. V lost 5 bases and J lost 5; bases outside the gene matches: 10. The CDR3 DNA reads as TGTGCCAGCAGTCAGACTAGCGGGAGTATAGTCCACGAGCAGTACTTC. This gives the protein CASSQTSGSIVHEQYF.

Here the CDR3 reads CASSQDSKAYYEQYF. For the CDR3, the DNA is TGTGCCAGCAGCCAAGATTCCAAAGCTTACTACGAGCAGTACTTC. This chain connects TRBV3-1 to TRBJ2-7; D remains unclear. The V gene's germline CDR1 is LGHDT and CDR2 YNNKEL (reference sequence). The CDR3 consists of 15 residues. Deletions cut 0 bases from V and 3 bases from J, with 12 bases between.

The chain joins TRBV7-6 to TRBJ2-5; tentatively, D is TRBD1 (6 bases). V lost 7 bases and J 4 bases, leaving 19 bases between the germline ends. Germline V lookup: CDR1 SGHVS, CDR2 FNYEAQ. The CDR3 loop spans 15 amino acids. Here the CDR3 reads CASTRTQGLGETQYF. The CDR3 nucleotides are TGTGCCAGCACCCGAACCCAGGGGCTCGGAGAGACCCAGTACTTC.